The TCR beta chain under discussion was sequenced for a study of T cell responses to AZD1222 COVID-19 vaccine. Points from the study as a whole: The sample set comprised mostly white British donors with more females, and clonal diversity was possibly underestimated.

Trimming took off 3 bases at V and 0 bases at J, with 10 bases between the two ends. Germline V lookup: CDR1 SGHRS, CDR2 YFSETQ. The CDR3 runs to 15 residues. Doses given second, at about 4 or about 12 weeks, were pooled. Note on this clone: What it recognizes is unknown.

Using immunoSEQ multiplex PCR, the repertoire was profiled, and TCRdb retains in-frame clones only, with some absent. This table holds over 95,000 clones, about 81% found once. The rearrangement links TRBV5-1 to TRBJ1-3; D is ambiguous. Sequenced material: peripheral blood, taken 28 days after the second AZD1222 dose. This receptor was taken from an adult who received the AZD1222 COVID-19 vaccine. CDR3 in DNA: TGCGCCAGCAGCTCGGACGGGAGCTCTGGAAACACCATATATTTT. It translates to CASSSDGSSGNTIYF.